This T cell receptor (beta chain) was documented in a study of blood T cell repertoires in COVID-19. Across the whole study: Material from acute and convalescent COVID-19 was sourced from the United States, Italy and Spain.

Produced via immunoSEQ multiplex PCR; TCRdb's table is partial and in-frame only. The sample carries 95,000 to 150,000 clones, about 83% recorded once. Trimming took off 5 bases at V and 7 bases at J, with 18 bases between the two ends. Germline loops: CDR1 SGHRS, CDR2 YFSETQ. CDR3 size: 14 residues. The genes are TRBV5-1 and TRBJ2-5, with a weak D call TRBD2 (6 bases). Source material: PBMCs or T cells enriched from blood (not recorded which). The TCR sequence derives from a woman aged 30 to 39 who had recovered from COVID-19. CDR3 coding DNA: TGCGCCAGCAGTGACGGAGGGACCAAGATGACCCAGTACTTC. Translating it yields CASSDGGTKMTQYF. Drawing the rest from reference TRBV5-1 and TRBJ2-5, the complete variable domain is KAGVTQTPRYLIKTRGQQVTLSCSPISGHRSVSWYQQTPGQGLQFLFEYFSETQRNKGNFPGRFSGRQFSNSRSEMNVSTLELGDSALYLCASSDGGTKMTQYFGPGTRLLVL.